This TCR beta chain was captured by sequencing in a study of early T cells in non-severe SARS-CoV-2 infection (dated by TCRdb to the early 2020s). Broadly, across the study: Bulk RNA from unsorted whole blood was used for TCR sequencing, so alpha and beta chains could not be paired. What the research found in general, with its limitations: Matching against VDJdb was skewed toward anti-spike CD8 responses, likely underestimated virus-specific expansions, and missed private and CD4 specificities.

As regards this clonotype: The specificity of this receptor is unknown. Base qualities were left out, and no much larger clone turns up one base away.

The study was a case-control design nested within a healthcare worker cohort in London, UK, with weekly nasopharyngeal swab PCR tests and blood sampling. Between 23 and 31 March 2020, the week of the UK lockdown, healthcare workers were enrolled and then followed up weekly for as long as 16 weeks. Including cysteine and phenylalanine, the CDR3 has 14 amino acids. The kept DNA is CDR3 alone, 42 bases in frame from the first base. Trimming removed 3 bases from V and 3 bases from J, leaving 11 bases between the germline ends. The library was produced with 5' RACE. Sequenced using a NextSeq 500. The TCR library protocol attached unique molecular identifiers to individual cDNA molecules to correct for sequencing error and PCR bias. Both TCR alpha and beta chains were sequenced, and tight co-correlation was observed between alpha and beta sequence abundances in each sample. Per the source publication's procedure: Decombinator V4 was used to annotate TCR sequences for V gene, J gene and CDR3. Expanded TCRs were defined as changing significantly between any two time points under a Poisson model with p below 0.0001. TCR abundances were normalised to the total number of TCRs sequenced per sample and were expressed as counts per million. MAIT TCRs were defined by TRAV1-2 paired with TRAJ12, TRAJ20 or TRAJ33, and iNKT TCRs by TRAV10 paired with TRAJ18. VDJdb, accessed 1 November 2021, was searched for CMV, EBV and SARS-CoV-2 annotated TCRs, excluding TCRs annotated for multiple antigens. The raw public reads went through TCRdb reprocessing: fastp at Q25, MiXCR clone calling, in-frame beta chains kept. Rows matching on CDR3 protein sequence are summarized as one entry with the most common DNA and genes. The V and J calls reflect TCRdb's pipeline rather than the authors' work. The sample yields under 80,000 distinct CDR3 sequences; roughly 10% were counted once. 3% to 4% of the sample is held by the ten biggest clonotypes.

Recombination linked TRBV12-3 or TRBV12-4 to TRBJ2-5; the D element might be TRBD1 or TRBD2, as each aligns at 6 bases. Sequencing was done on a sample of whole blood. The source is an adult who was a healthcare worker with PCR-confirmed SARS-CoV-2 infection or an uninfected control (not recorded which). In nucleotides, the sequence is TGTGCCAGCAGTTTCGCAAGGGGGGAAGAGACCCAGTACTTC. Its protein product is CASSFARGEETQYF.